This TCR beta chain was identified during a study of T cells after posttransplantation cyclophosphamide. Study-wide results and limits: After PTCy, TRB diversity resembled that of CNI/methotrexate controls.

Germline CDR1 is MNHEY and CDR2 is SVGEGT. J gave up 9 bases and V 0 bases, and 9 bases lay outside the gene matches. This CDR3 spans 15 amino acids. Here immunoSEQ multiplex PCR was the method, and the copy in TCRdb shows in-frame clones only, minus some. Observed in the sample are about 37,000 clones, none of them singletons. This clone was picked up many times. As yet, its antigen is unknown. Input material: PBMCs. J is TRBJ2-7 and V is TRBV6-2 or TRBV6-3; 9 nucleotides agree with TRBD2. This clonotype originated in a man aged 25-40 years in good health and a related stem cell transplant donor. The CDR3 spells CASSYSSRGGPRQYF. The CDR3 DNA reads as TGTGCCAGCAGTTACTCATCGCGGGGGGGCCCTCGGCAGTACTTC.